The clone carrying this T cell receptor (beta chain) has only a few counts. The antigen is unknown. The data stem from a study of T cell responses to AZD1222 COVID-19 vaccine. General study points: Spike-wide vaccine-associated CD4 TCRs dominated at 160-218 and 743-854. Repertoire sampling occurred only after the peak T cell response. Reports say nearly half of spike-specific TCRs go after unmutated variant regions. Among the donors, most were white British and more were female, and clonal diversity was possibly underestimated.

Trimming took off 5 bases at V and 2 bases at J, with 12 bases between the two ends. This CDR3 contains 15 residues. Germline CDR1 reads SEHNR; CDR2 reads FQNEAQ (reference sequence). Produced via immunoSEQ multiplex PCR; TCRdb's table is partial and in-frame only. The data contain 150,000 or so clones, roughly 89% of them seen just once; the ten biggest clones take up roughly 5%. The sequencing here drew on peripheral blood, taken on day 0 of AZD1222 vaccination. This clonotype originated in an adult in good health. This chain links TRBV7-9 with TRBJ2-2, with a tentative D call TRBD2 (5 bases). The CDR3 here is CASSPIATNTGELFF. The CDR3 region has the DNA TGTGCCAGCAGCCCGATAGCGACTAACACCGGGGAGCTGTTTTTT.